This T cell receptor beta chain was identified during a study of cytomegalovirus exposure and HLA in healthy donors. As concerns this clone: Its antigen is not known.

This CDR3 has 14 amino acids. Germline V CDR1 and CDR2: MDHEN, SYDVKM. Trimming took off 2 bases at V and 2 bases at J, with 10 bases between the two ends. Assay used: immunoSEQ multiplex PCR; TCRdb lists only in-frame clones, some missing. The sample contains some 200,000 clones, 80% to 90% of which appear only once. Points from the study as a whole: Within the approximately 120 validation repertoires, first-cohort TCR clusters tended to co-occur, according to a later analysis. The classifier, whose performance was assessed in both the original and validation cohorts, reportedly diagnosed cytomegalovirus status with high specificity and sensitivity.

This sequence was found in a woman in her 30s in good health and CMV-seropositive. Sequencing input: PBMCs. The chain has TRBV28 and TRBJ2-7; perhaps TRBD1 as D (5 bases). CDR3 in amino acids: CASSLQGPTYEQYF. In nucleotides, the CDR3 is TGTGCCAGCAGTTTACAGGGTCCTACCTACGAGCAGTACTTC.